Listed below are T cell receptor beta chains from one sample, sequenced in a study of T cells in tuberculosis. The assay was immunoSEQ multiplex PCR, and TCRdb's table has in-frame clones only and misses some. The repertoire holds some 49,000 clones, about 95% seen once, with about 1.5% in the top ten. The input for sequencing was PBMCs, taken at tuberculosis diagnosis. The receptors were gathered from an adult with tuberculosis. Each CDR3 is given with its conserved first and last residue. A D gene is named only where the DNA matches it firmly. Size values are once, few and many counts, or a class for expanded clones, and some rows have none.

TRBJ1-5 | NA | 17 | TRBD1 | TRBV7-2 | CASSYGTGGRGDQPQHF | TGTGCCAGCAGCTACGGGACAGGGGGTCGTGGTGATCAGCCCCAGCATTTT
TRBJ2-1 | NA | 13 | TRBD1 | TRBV2 | CASRRDSQNEQFF | TGTGCCAGCCGACGGGACAGCCAGAATGAGCAGTTCTTC
TRBJ1-6 | NA | 15 | NA | TRBV30 | CAWSVSGSYNSPLHF | TGTGCCTGGAGTGTCAGTGGCTCCTATAATTCACCCCTCCACTTT
TRBJ2-1 | NA | 13 | NA | TRBV9 | CASSVYPAGEQFF | TGTGCCAGCAGCGTATACCCTGCAGGTGAGCAGTTCTTC
TRBJ2-2 | NA | 16 | TRBD2 | TRBV13 | CASRRGLAGEPGELFF | TGTGCCAGCAGGCGCGGACTAGCGGGAGAACCCGGGGAGCTGTTTTTT
TRBJ2-5 | few | 15 | NA | TRBV6-4 | CASFQGARKAETQYF | TGTGCCAGCTTCCAAGGGGCCAGAAAAGCGGAGACCCAGTACTTC
TRBJ2-1 | NA | 13 | NA | TRBV29-1 | CSVGGRSYNEQFF | TGCAGCGTTGGGGGGAGGTCCTACAATGAGCAGTTCTTC
TRBJ1-1 | NA | 14 | TRBD1 | TRBV6-5 | CASSHRGRLTEAFF | TGTGCCAGCAGTCACAGGGGGCGCCTCACTGAAGCTTTCTTT
TRBJ2-6 | NA | 14 | NA | TRBV7-8 | CASSLREGANVLTF | TGTGCCAGCAGCTTAAGGGAGGGGGCCAACGTCCTGACTTTC
TRBJ2-7 | once | 14 | TRBD1 | TRBV30 | CAWSYTGQGTKESF | TGTGCCTGGAGTTATACGGGACAGGGGACAAAGGAGTCCTTC
TRBJ1-5 | NA | 11 | NA | TRBV6-1 | CASRANQPQHF | TGTGCCAGCAGAGCGAATCAGCCCCAGCATTTT
TRBJ2-1 | NA | 13 | TRBD1 | TRBV10-3 | CAISDRAGNEQFF | TGTGCCATCAGCGACAGGGCGGGCAATGAGCAGTTCTTC
TRBJ1-5 | NA | 14 | NA | TRBV7-2 | CASSSGLPNQPQHF | TGTGCCAGCAGCTCGGGACTCCCCAATCAGCCCCAGCATTTT
TRBJ2-7 | NA | 13 | TRBD2 | TRBV29-1 | CSVGGGSSYEQYF | TGCAGCGTCGGGGGGGGAAGCTCCTACGAGCAGTACTTC
TRBJ2-6 | NA | 16 | NA | TRBV5-1 | CASSANRDFGANVLTF | TGCGCCAGCAGCGCTAACCGGGACTTTGGGGCCAACGTCCTGACTTTC
TRBJ2-5 | once | 18 | TRBD2 | TRBV7-7 | CASSAAPGTSMNLETQYF | TGTGCTAGCAGCGCTGCACCCGGGACTAGCATGAATCTCGAGACCCAGTACTTC
TRBJ2-7 | NA | 12 | NA | TRBV19 | CASRGSSYEQYF | TGTGCCAGTCGGGGGAGCTCCTACGAGCAGTACTTC
TRBJ2-3 | NA | 14 | NA | TRBV19 | CASREQGSTDTQYF | TGTGCCAGTAGAGAACAGGGTTCCACAGATACGCAGTATTTT
TRBJ2-3 | NA | 14 | NA | TRBV7-2 | CARLLEGPRDTQYF | TGTGCCAGACTTCTGGAGGGCCCGAGAGATACGCAGTATTTT
TRBJ2-2 | NA | 16 | NA | TRBV7-9 | CASSQLGRNFTGELFF | TGTGCCAGCAGCCAACTGGGCCGAAACTTCACCGGGGAGCTGTTTTTT
TRBJ2-6 | NA | 18 | TRBD1 | TRBV5-4 | CASSPGDRGPSGANVLTF | TGTGCCAGCAGCCCAGGGGACAGGGGTCCCTCTGGGGCCAACGTCCTGACTTTC
TRBJ1-2 | NA | 14 | NA | TRBV29-1 | CSVTPLQDPYGYTF | TGCAGCGTTACCCCTCTACAGGATCCCTATGGCTACACCTTC
TRBJ1-4 | NA | 15 | NA | TRBV2 | CASSDSGQGGEKLFF | TGTGCCAGCAGTGATTCTGGGCAGGGCGGTGAAAAACTGTTTTTT
TRBJ1-1 | NA | 18 | TRBD1 | TRBV7-2 | CASSRRQGRRPMNTEAFF | TGTGCCAGCAGCCGACGACAGGGGAGGCGACCAATGAACACTGAAGCTTTCTTT
TRBJ1-4 | NA | 15 | TRBD1 | TRBV6-6 | CASSYPDRGREKLFF | TGTGCCAGCAGTTACCCGGACAGGGGGCGCGAAAAACTGTTTTTT
TRBJ1-2 | few | 14 | TRBD1 | TRBV6-1 | CASSERGQVAVFTF | TGTGCCAGCAGTGAAAGGGGACAGGTGGCGGTCTTCACCTTC
TRBJ2-3 | NA | 15 | TRBD2 | TRBV19 | CASSILAAKLNTQYF | TGTGCCAGTAGTATCCTAGCGGCAAAACTTAATACGCAGTATTTT
TRBJ1-2 | NA | 13 | NA | TRBV6-1 | CASRIREDYGYTF | TGTGCCAGCAGGATCCGGGAGGACTATGGCTACACCTTC